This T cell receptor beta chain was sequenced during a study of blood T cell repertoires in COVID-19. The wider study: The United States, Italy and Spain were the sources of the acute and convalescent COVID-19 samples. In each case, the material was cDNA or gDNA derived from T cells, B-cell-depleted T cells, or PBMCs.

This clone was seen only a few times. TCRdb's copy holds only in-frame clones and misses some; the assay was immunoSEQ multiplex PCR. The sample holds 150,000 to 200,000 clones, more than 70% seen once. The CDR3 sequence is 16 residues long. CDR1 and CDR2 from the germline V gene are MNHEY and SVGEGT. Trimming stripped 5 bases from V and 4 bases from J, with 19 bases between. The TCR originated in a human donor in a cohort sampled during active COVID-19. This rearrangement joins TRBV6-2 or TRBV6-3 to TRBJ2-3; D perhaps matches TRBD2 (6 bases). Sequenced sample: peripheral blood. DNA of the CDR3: TGTGCCAGCAGTGACCAGGAGGGAGCTAGCGCAGATACGCAGTATTTT. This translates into CASSDQEGASADTQYF.